The clone carrying this T cell receptor (beta chain) was seen once. Its antigen is not identified. The data derive from a study of shared clonotypes between healthy human individuals. Study conclusions and caveats: Sharing of clonotypes among donors was expected to vary with sequencing depth. Sampling used blood alone; tissue repertoires probably differ.

Original analysis: As immunoSEQ supplied junction-only sequences (without quality scores), filtering differed. The method was immunoSEQ multiplex PCR; TCRdb's version includes in-frame clones alone and lacks a portion of them. That table supplies the V and J calls and clone size; D and trimming were determined from the DNA. The table records some 2.3 million clones, more than 80% of them present only once. Adults of Caucasian background living in Nashville, Tennessee made up all donors. The sample was naive CD4+ T cells from PBMCs. Subset here: CD45RA+ positively selected. The TCR was taken from a man aged 18-30 years in good health. Some clones in this sample may be carry-over from other donors' samples.

The CDR3 region is CASSLVRGEAFF. The DNA of the CDR3 is TGTGCCAGCAGTTTGGTTAGGGGTGAAGCTTTCTTT. The chain carries TRBV6-5 and TRBJ1-1, with D possibly matching TRBD1 (5 bases). The CDR3 totals 12 residues. The V end lost 4 bases, the J end lost 7 bases, and 10 bases lay between the germline ends. The germline V gene has CDR1 MNHEY and CDR2 SVGAGI.